Given below is one TCR beta chain in context. The sample comes from a study of technical replicates of blood from several donors. J was trimmed by 6 bases and V by 6 bases; bases with no gene match: 9. Germline loops: CDR1 LNHDA, CDR2 SQIVND (reference sequence). This CDR3 has 14 residues. This table comes from immunoSEQ multiplex PCR, and its TCRdb copy is limited to in-frame clones, with some not included. The sample carries about 83,000 clones, roughly 94% recorded once. The gene calls are TRBV19 and TRBJ2-7, with 9 bases that match TRBD1. The sequenced material came from T cells isolated from PBMCs. This clonotype was sampled from a human donor in good health. The CDR3 loop is CASSLGTGWIEQYF. The CDR3 DNA reads TGTGCCAGTAGCCTTGGGACAGGGTGGATCGAGCAGTACTTC.